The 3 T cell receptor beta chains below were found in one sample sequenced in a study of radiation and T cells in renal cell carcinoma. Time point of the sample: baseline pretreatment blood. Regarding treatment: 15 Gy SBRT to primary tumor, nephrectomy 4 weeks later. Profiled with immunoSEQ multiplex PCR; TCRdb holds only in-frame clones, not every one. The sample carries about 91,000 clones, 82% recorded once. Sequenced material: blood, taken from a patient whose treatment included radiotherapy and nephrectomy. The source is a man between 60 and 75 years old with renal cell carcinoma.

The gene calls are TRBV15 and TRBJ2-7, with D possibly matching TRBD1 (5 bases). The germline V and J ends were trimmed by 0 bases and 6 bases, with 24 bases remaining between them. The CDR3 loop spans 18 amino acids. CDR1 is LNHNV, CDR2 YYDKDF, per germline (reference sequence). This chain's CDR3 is CATSRDMGQGGAIVEQYF. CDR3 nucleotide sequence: TGTGCCACCAGCAGAGATATGGGCCAGGGCGGAGCGATCGTCGAGCAGTACTTC.

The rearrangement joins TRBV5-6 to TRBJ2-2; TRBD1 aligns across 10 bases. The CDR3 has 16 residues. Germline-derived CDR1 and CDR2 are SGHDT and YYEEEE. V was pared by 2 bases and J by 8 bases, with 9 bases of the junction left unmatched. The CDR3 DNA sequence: TGTGCCAGCAGCTTACCGGGACAGGGGAGGTCGGGGGAGCTGTTTTTT. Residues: CASSLPGQGRSGELFF.

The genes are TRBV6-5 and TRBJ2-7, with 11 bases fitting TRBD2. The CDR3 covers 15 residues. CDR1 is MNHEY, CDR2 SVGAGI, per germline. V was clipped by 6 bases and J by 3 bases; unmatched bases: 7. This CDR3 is CASRRDLAGGYEQYF. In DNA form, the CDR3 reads TGTGCCAGCAGAAGGGATCTAGCGGGAGGCTACGAGCAGTACTTC.